The clone carrying this T cell receptor (beta chain) was seen a handful of times. The source of the sample is a study of blood T cells in healthy people across ages. A second PCR, run for about 7 to 11 cycles, used a sample-barcoded 5' primer plus a J-beta primer mix. TCRdb re-called the 5' RACE reads with MiXCR, one entry per CDR3 protein. Among fewer than 2,000,000 distinct CDR3 sequences listed, about two fifths were seen once. CDR1 DFQATT and CDR2 SNEGSKA come from the germline V gene (reference sequence). The CDR3 is 16 amino acids. The V gene end was trimmed by 5 bases and the J gene end by 0 bases; junction bases not matched to a gene: 11.

This clonotype originated in a human donor in good health. The V and J genes are TRBV20-1 and TRBJ2-5; 8 bases line up with TRBD2. Material: blood. The CDR3 loop is CSAQIFGGGYQETQYF. In nucleotides, the CDR3 is TGCAGTGCTCAAATTTTTGGCGGGGGGTACCAAGAGACCCAGTACTTC.